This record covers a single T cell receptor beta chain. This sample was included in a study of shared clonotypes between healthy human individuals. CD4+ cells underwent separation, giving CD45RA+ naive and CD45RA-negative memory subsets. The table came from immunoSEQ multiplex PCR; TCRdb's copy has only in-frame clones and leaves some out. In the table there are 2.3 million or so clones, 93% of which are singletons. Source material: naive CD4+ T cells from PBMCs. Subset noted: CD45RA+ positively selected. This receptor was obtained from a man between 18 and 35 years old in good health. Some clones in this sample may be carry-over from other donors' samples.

CDR3 sequence: CASSDSTQGYTEAFF. The CDR3 DNA sequence: TGTGCCAGCAGTGACTCGACACAGGGGTACACTGAAGCTTTCTTT. The rearrangement joins TRBV6-4 to TRBJ1-1, with 7 bases lining up with TRBD1. Unmatched junction bases numbered 4, after V lost 0 bases and J lost 3 bases. The CDR3 length is 15 residues. The germline gives CDR1 MRHNA, CDR2 SNTAGT.